What follows is one T cell receptor (beta chain) and its context. What it binds is not known. Germline V gene lookup returns CDR1 MNHEY and CDR2 SMNVEV (reference sequence). This CDR3 comprises 14 residues. Losses at the gene ends were 2 bases for V and 8 bases for J; bases not matched to a gene: 6. The record originates from a study of cytomegalovirus exposure and HLA in healthy donors. General study points: On later analysis, the bulk of CMV-associated TCR beta chains appeared to be HLA-restricted. Further analysis, carried out later, found HLA-associated TCR beta chains more clonally expanded than equally common other chains.

The donors gave bone marrow, and they were healthy. Primers included in the PCR were 60 Vbeta and 13 Jbeta primers. Generated by immunoSEQ multiplex PCR, the TCRdb table keeps only in-frame clones and is missing some. The sample holds some 120,000 clones; 65% to 90% are singletons and the top ten take 3% to 5%. The material sequenced was PBMCs. This sequence originates from a woman between 25 and 40 years old in good health and CMV-seronegative. The chain carries TRBV27 and TRBJ2-1; 7 bases are a match to TRBD2. The CDR3 spells CASSLRTRGDEQFF. In DNA, the CDR3 is TGTGCCAGCAGTTTACGGACTAGAGGGGATGAGCAGTTCTTC.